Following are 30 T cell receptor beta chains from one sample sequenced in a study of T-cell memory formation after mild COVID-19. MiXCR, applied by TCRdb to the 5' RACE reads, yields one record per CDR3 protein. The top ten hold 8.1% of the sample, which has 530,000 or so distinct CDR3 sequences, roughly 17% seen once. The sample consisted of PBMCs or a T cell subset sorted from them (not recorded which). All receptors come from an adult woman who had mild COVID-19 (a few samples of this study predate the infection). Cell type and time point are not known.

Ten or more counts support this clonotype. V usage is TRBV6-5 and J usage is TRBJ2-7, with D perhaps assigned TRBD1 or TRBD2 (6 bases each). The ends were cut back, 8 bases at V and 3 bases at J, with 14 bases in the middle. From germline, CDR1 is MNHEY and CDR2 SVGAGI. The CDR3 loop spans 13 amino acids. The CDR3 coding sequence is TGTGCCAGCGTTCGGGGGCAAGGCTACGAGCAGTACTTC. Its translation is CASVRGQGYEQYF.

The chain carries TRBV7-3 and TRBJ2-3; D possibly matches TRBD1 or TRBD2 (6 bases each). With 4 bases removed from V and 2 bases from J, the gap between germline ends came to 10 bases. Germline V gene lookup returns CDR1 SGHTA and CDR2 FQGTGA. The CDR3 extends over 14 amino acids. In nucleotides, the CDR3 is TGTGCCAGCAGCTCCGGGGGACACACAGATACGCAGTATTTT. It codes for CASSSGGHTDTQYF.

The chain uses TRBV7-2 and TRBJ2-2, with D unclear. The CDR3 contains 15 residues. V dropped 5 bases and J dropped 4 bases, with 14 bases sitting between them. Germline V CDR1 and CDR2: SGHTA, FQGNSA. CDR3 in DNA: TGTGCCAGCAGCCCCATGGGGTTTATCACCGGGGAGCTGTTTTTT. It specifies CASSPMGFITGELFF.

The CDR3 region has the DNA TGTGCCAGCACCCACGGACTAGCGGGGGGGTACCAAGAGACCCAGTACTTC. Its protein product is CASTHGLAGGYQETQYF. The chain is built from TRBV6-5 and TRBJ2-5, with 15 bases identical to TRBD2. Germline CDR1 is MNHEY and CDR2 is SVGAGI. The CDR3 has 17 residues. Germline trimming cut 7 bases from V and 0 bases from J; bases unmatched to any gene: 6.

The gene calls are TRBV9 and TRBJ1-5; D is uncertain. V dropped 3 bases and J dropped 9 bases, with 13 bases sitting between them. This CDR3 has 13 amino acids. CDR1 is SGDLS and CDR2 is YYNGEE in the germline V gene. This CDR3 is CASSALGEGPQHF. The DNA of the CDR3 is TGTGCCAGCAGCGCTCTTGGGGAAGGGCCCCAGCATTTT.

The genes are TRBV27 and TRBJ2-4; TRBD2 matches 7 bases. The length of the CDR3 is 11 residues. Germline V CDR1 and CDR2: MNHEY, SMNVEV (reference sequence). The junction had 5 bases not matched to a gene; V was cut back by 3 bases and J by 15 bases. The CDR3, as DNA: TGTGCCAGCAGTTTCGGGGGAGGGATGTACTTC. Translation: CASSFGGGMYF.

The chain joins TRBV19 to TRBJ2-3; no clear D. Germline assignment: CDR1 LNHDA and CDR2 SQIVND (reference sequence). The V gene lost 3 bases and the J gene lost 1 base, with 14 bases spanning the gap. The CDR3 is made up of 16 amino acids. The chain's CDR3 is CASSIYGYSGTDTQYF. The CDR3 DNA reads TGTGCCAGTAGTATCTATGGGTATTCCGGCACAGATACGCAGTATTTT. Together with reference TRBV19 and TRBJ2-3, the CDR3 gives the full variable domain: DGGITQSPKYLFRKEGQNVTLSCEQNLNHDAMYWYRQDPGQGLRLIYYSQIVNDFQKGDIAEGYSVSREKKESFPLTVTSAQKNPTAFYLCASSIYGYSGTDTQYFGPGTRLTVL.

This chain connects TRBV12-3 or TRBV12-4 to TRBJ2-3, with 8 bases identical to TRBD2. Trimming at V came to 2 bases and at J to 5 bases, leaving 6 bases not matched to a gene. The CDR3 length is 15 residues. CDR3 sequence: CASSLSAGGLDTQYF. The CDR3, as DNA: TGTGCCAGCAGTTTATCGGCGGGGGGATTAGATACGCAGTATTTT.

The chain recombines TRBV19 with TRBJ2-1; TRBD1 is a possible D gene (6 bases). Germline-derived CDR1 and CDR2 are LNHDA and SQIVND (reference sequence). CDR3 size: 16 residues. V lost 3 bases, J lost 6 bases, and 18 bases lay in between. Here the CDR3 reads CASSIRGGGPSNEQFF. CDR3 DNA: TGTGCCAGTAGTATCAGAGGGGGTGGTCCTAGCAATGAGCAGTTCTTC. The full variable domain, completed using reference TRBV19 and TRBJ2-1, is DGGITQSPKYLFRKEGQNVTLSCEQNLNHDAMYWYRQDPGQGLRLIYYSQIVNDFQKGDIAEGYSVSREKKESFPLTVTSAQKNPTAFYLCASSIRGGGPSNEQFFGPGTRLTVL.

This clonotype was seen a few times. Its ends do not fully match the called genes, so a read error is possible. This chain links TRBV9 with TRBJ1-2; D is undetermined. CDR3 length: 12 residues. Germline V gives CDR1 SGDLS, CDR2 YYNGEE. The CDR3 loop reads CKSGSANYGYTF. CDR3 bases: TGCAAAAGCGGCAGTGCTAACTATGGCTACACCTTC.

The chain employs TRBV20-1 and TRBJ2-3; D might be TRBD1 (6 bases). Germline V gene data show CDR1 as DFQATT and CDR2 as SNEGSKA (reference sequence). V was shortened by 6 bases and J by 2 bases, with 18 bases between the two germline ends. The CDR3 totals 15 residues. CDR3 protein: CSASASGVDTDTQYF. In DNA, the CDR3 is TGCAGTGCCTCGGCGTCAGGGGTGGACACAGATACGCAGTATTTT.

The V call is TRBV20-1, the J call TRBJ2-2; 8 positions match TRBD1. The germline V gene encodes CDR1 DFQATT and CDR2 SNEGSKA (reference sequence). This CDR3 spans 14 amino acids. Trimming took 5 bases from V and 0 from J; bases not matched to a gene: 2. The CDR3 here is CSAPDRANTGELFF. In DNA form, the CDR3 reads TGCAGTGCTCCGGACAGGGCGAACACCGGGGAGCTGTTTTTT.

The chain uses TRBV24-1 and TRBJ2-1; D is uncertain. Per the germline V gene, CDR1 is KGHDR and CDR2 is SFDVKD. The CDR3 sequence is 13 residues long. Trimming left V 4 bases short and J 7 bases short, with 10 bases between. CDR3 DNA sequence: TGTGCCACCAGTGACTTAACCGGGAATGAGCAGTTCTTC. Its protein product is CATSDLTGNEQFF.

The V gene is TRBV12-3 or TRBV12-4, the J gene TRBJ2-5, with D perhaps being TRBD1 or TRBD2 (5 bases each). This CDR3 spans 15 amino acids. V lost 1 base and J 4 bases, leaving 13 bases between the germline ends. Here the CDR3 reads CASSLVGASGETQYF. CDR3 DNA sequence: TGTGCCAGCAGTTTAGTCGGGGCGAGCGGAGAGACCCAGTACTTC.

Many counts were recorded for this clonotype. The CDR3 protein is CASSEYYEQYF. In DNA, the CDR3 is TGCGCCAGCAGCGAGTACTACGAGCAGTACTTC. The chain has TRBV5-1 and TRBJ2-7; D is uncertain. Germline-derived CDR1 and CDR2 are SGHRS and YFSETQ. The CDR3 consists of 11 residues. V lost 4 bases and J lost 3, with 5 bases in between. The whole variable domain, filled in from reference TRBV5-1 and TRBJ2-7, reads KAGVTQTPRYLIKTRGQQVTLSCSPISGHRSVSWYQQTPGQGLQFLFEYFSETQRNKGNFPGRFSGRQFSNSRSEMNVSTLELGDSALYLCASSEYYEQYFGPGTRLTVT.

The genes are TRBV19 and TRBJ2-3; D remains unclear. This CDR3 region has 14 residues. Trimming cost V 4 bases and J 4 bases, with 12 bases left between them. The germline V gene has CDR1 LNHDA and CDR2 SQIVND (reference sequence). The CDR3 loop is CASSTTPGSDTQYF. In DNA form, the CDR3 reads TGTGCCAGTAGTACGACCCCCGGGTCAGATACGCAGTATTTT.

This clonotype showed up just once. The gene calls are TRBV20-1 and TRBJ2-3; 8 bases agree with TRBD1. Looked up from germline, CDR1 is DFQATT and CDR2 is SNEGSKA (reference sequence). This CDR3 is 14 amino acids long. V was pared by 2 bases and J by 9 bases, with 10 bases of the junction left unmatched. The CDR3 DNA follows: TGCAGTGCTAGAAGTCAGGGGGCCCGCGGAACGCAGTATTTT. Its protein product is CSARSQGARGTQYF.

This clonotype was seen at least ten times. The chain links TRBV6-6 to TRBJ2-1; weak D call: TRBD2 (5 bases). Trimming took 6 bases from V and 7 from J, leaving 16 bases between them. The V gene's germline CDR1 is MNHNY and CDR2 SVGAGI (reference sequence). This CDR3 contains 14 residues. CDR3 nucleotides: TGTGCCAGCAGCCTACTCAACGGGGTAAATGAGCAGTTCTTC. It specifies CASSLLNGVNEQFF.

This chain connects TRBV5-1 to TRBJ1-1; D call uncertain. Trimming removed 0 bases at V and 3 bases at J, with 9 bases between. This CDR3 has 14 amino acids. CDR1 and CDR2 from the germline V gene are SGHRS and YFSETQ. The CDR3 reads CASSLEPSDTEAFF. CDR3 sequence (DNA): TGCGCCAGCAGCTTGGAACCTTCGGACACTGAAGCTTTCTTT.

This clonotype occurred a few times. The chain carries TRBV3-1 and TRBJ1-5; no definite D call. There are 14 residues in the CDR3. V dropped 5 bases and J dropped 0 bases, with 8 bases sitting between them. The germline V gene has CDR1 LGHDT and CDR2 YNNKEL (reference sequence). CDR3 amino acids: CASSYGFSNQPQHF. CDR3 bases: TGTGCCAGCAGCTATGGGTTTAGCAATCAGCCCCAGCATTTT.

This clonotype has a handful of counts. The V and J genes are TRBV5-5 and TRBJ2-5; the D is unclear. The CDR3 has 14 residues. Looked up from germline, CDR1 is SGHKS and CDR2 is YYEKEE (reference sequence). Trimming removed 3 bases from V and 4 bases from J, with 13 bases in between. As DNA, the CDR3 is TGTGCCAGCAGCTCCCCCGGGCCTTTAGAGACCCAGTACTTC. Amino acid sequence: CASSSPGPLETQYF.

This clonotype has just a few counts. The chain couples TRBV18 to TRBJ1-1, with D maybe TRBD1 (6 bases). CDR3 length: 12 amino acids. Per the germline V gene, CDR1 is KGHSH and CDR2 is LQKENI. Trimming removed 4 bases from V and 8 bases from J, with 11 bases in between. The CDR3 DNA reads TGTGCCAGCTCACTCGGGACACTCGAAGCTTTCTTT. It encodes CASSLGTLEAFF.

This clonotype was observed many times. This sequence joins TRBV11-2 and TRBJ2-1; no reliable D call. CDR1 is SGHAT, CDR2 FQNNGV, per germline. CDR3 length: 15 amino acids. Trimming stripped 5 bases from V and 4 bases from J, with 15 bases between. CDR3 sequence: CASSPVPSPYNEQFF. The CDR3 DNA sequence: TGTGCCAGCAGCCCCGTCCCATCCCCATACAATGAGCAGTTCTTC.

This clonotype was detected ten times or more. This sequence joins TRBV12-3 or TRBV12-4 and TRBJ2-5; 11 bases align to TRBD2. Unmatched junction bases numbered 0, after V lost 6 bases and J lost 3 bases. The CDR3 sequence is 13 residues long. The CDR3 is CASRLAGEETQYF. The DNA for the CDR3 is TGTGCCAGCAGACTAGCGGGGGAAGAGACCCAGTACTTC.

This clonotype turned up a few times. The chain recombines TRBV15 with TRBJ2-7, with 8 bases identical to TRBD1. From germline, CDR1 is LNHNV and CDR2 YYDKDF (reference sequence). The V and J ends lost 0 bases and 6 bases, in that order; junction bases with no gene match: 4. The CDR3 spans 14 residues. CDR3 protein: CATSRDGRGREQYF. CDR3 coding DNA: TGTGCCACCAGCAGAGATGGCAGGGGGCGCGAGCAGTACTTC. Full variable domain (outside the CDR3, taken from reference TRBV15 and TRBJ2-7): DAMVIQNPRYQVTQFGKPVTLSCSQTLNHNVMYWYQQKSSQAPKLLFHYYDKDFNNEADTPDNFQSRRPNTSFCFLDIRSPGLGDTAMYLCATSRDGRGREQYFGPGTRLTVT.

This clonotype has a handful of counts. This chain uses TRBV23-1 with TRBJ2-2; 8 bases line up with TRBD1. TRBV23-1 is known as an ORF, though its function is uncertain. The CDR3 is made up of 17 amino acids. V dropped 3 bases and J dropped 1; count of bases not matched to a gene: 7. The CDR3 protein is CASSQPSGGLNTGELFF. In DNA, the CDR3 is TGCGCCAGCAGTCAGCCATCAGGGGGCTTGAACACCGGGGAGCTGTTTTTT.

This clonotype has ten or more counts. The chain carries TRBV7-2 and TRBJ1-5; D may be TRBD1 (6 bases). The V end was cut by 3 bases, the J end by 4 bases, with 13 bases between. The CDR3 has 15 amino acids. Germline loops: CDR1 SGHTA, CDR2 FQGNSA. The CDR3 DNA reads TGTGCCAGCAGCTTGACGGGGGGCGCGAATCAGCCCCAGCATTTT. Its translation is CASSLTGGANQPQHF.

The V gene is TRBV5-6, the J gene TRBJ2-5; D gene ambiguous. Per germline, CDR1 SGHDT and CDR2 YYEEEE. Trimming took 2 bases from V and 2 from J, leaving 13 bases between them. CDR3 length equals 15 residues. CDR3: CASSFWSEIQETQYF. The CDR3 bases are TGTGCCAGCAGCTTCTGGTCCGAGATACAAGAGACCCAGTACTTC.

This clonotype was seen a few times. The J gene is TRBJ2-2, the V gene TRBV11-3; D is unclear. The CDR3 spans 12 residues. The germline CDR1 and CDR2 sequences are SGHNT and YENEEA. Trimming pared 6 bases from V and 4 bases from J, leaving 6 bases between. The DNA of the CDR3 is TGTGCCAGCAGAGGGTCCACCGGGGAGCTGTTTTTT. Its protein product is CASRGSTGELFF. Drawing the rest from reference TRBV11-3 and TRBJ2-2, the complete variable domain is EAGVVQSPRYKIIEKKQPVAFWCNPISGHNTLYWYLQNLGQGPELLIRYENEEAVDDSQLPKDRFSAERLKGVDSTLKIQPAELGDSAVYLCASRGSTGELFFGEGSRLTVL.

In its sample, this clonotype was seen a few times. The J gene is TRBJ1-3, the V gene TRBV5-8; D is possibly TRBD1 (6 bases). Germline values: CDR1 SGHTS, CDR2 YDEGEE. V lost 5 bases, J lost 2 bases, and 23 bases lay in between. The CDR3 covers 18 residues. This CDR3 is CASRRYRATGITGNTIYF. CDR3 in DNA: TGTGCCAGCAGACGATATCGAGCAACAGGGATCACTGGAAACACCATATATTTT.